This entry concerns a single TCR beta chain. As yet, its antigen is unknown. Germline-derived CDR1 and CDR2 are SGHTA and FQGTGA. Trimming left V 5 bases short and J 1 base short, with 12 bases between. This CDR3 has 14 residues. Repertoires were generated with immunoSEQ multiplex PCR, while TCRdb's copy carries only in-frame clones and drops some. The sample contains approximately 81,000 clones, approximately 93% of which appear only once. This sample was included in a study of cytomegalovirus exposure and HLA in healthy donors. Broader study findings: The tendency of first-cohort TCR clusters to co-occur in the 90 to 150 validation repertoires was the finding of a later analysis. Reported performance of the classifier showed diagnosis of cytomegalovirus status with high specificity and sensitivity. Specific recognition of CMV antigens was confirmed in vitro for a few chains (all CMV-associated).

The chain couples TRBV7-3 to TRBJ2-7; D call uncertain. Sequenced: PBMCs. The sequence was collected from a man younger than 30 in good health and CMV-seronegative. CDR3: CASSPSSASYEQYF. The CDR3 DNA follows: TGTGCCAGCAGCCCCTCAAGTGCGTCCTACGAGCAGTACTTC.